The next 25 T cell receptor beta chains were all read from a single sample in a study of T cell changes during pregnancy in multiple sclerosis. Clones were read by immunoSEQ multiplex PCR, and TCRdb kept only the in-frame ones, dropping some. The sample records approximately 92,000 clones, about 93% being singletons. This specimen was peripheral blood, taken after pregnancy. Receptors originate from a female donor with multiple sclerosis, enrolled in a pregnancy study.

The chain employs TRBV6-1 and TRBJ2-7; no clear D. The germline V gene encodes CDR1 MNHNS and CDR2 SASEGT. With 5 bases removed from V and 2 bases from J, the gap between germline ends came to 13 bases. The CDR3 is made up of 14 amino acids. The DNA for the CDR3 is TGTGCCAGCAGTCTTTATGACTCAACCTACGAGCAGTACTTC. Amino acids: CASSLYDSTYEQYF.

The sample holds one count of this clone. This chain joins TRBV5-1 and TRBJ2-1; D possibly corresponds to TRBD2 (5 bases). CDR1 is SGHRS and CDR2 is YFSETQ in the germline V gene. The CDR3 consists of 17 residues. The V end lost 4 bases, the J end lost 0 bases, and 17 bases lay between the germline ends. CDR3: CASSLKVSAPSYNEQFF. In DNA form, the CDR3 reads TGCGCCAGCAGCCTGAAAGTTAGCGCCCCCTCCTACAATGAGCAGTTCTTC.

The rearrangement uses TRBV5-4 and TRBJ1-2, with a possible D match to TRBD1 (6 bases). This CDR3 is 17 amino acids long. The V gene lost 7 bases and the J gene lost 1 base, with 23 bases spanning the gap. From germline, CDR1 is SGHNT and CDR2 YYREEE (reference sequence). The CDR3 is CASGPDPGTPLNYGYTF. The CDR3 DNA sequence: TGTGCCAGCGGCCCTGACCCGGGGACACCACTTAACTATGGCTACACCTTC. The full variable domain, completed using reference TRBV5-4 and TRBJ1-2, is ETGVTQSPTHLIKTRGQQVTLRCSSQSGHNTVSWYQQALGQGPQFIFQYYREEENGRGNFPPRFSGLQFPNYSSELNVNALELDDSALYLCASGPDPGTPLNYGYTFGSGTRLTVV.

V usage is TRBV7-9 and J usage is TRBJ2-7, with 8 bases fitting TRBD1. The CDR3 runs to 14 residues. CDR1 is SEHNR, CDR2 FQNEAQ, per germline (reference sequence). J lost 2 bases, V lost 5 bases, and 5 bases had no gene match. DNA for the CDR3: TGTGCCAGCAGCCCCCGGACAGGGCCCTACGAGCAGTACTTC. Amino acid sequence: CASSPRTGPYEQYF.

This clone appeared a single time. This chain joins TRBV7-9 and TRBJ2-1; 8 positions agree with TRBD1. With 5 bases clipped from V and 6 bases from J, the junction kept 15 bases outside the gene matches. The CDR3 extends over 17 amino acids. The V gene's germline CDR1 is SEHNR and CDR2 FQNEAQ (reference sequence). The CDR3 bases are TGTGCCAGCAGCCGGACTACGGACAGGGTAGGGGGCAATGAGCAGTTCTTC. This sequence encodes CASSRTTDRVGGNEQFF.

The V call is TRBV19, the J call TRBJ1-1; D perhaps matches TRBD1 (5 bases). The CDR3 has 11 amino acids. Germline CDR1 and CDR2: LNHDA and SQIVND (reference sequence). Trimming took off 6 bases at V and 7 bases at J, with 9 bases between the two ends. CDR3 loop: CASSPGYEAFF. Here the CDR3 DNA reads TGTGCCAGTAGCCCAGGGTATGAAGCTTTCTTT.

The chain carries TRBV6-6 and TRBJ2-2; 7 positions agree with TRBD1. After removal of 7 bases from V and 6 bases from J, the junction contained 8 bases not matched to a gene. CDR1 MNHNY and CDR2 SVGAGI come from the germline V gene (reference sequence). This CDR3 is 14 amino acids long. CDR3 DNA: TGTGCCAGCATCTACGACAGGGTAGCCGGGGAGCTGTTTTTT. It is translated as CASIYDRVAGELFF.

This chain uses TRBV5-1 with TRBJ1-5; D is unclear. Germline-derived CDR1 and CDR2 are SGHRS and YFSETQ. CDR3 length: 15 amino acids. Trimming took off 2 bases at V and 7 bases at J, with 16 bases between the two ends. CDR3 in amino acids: CASSFLGLGGQPQHF. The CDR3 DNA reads TGCGCCAGCAGCTTTTTAGGGTTGGGCGGGCAGCCCCAGCATTTT.

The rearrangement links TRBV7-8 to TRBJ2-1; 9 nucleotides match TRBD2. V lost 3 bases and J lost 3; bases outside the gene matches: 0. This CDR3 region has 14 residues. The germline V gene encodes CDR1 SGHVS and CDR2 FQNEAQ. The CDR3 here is CASSLTSGYNEQFF. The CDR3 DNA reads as TGTGCCAGCAGCTTGACTAGCGGCTACAATGAGCAGTTCTTC.

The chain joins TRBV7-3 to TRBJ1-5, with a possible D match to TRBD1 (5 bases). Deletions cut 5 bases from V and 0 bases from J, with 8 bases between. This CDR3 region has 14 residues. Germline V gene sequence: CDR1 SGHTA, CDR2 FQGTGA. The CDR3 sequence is CASSGHPSNQPQHF. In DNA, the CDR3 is TGTGCCAGCAGCGGACATCCTAGCAATCAGCCCCAGCATTTT. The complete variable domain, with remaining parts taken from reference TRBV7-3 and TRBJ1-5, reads GAGVSQTPSNKVTEKGKYVELRCDPISGHTALYWYRQSLGQGPEFLIYFQGTGAADDSGLPNDRFFAVRPEGSVSTLKIQRTERGDSAVYLCASSGHPSNQPQHFGDGTRLSIL.

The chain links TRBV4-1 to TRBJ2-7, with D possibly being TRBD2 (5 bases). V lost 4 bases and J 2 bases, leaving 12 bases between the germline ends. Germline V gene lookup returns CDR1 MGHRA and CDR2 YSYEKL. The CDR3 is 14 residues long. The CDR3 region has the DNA TGCGCCAGCAGCCTTCGAGACTACACCTACGAGCAGTACTTC. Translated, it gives CASSLRDYTYEQYF.

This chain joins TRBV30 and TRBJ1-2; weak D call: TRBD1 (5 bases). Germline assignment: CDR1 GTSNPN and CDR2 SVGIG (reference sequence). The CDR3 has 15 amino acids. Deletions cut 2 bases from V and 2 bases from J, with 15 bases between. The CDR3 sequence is CAWSSSAGINYGYTF. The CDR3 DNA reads TGTGCCTGGAGTTCCTCAGCAGGGATCAACTATGGCTACACCTTC.

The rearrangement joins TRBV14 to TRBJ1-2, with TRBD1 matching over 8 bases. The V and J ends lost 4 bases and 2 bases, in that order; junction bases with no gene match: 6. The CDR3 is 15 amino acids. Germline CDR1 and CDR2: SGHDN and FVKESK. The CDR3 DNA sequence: TGTGCCAGCAGCCCATCGGGACAGGCCAACTATGGCTACACCTTC. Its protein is CASSPSGQANYGYTF.

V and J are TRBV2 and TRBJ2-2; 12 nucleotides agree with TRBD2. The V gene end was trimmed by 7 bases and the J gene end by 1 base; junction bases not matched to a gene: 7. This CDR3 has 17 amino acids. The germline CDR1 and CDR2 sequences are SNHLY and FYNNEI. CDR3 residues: CASTPLLAGGNTGELFF. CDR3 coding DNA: TGTGCCAGCACCCCCCTACTAGCGGGAGGGAACACCGGGGAGCTGTTTTTT.

CDR3 nucleotide sequence: TGTGCCAGCAGTTCTCCGACACCGGGGGTATTTAATGAGCAGTTCTTC. Protein: CASSSPTPGVFNEQFF. The chain uses TRBV6-5 and TRBJ2-1; tentative D call: TRBD2 (6 bases). Germline V gene lookup returns CDR1 MNHEY and CDR2 SVGAGI. The V gene lost 4 bases and the J gene lost 7 bases, with 20 bases spanning the gap. The CDR3 extends over 16 amino acids.

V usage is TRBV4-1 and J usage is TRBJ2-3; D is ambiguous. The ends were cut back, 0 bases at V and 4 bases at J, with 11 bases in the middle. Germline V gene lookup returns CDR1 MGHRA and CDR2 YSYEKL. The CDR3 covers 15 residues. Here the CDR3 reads CASSQDNLEADTQYF. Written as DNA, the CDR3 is TGCGCCAGCAGCCAAGATAACCTAGAGGCAGATACGCAGTATTTT.

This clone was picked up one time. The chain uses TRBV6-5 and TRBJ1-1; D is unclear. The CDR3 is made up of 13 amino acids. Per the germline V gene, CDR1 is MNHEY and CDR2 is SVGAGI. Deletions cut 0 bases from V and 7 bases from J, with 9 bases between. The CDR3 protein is CASSYSFRGEAFF. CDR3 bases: TGTGCCAGCAGTTACTCGTTTCGGGGTGAAGCTTTCTTT.

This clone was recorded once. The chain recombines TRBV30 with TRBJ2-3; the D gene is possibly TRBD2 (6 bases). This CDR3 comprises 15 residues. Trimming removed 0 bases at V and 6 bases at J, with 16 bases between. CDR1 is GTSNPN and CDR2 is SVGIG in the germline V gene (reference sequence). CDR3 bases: TGTGCCTGGAGTGTACTCAGGAGGGATTCGGATACGCAGTATTTT. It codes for CAWSVLRRDSDTQYF.

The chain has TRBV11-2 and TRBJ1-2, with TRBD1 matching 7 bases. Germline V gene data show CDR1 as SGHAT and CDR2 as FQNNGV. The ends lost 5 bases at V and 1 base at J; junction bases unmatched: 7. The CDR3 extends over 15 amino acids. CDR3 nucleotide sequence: TGTGCCAGCAGCCCCTCGACAGGGCTTAACTATGGCTACACCTTC. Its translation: CASSPSTGLNYGYTF.

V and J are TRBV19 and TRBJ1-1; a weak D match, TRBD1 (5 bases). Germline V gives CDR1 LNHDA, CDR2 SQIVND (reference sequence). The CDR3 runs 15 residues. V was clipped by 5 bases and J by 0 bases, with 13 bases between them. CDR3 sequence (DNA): TGTGCCAGTAGTCGTACTCGACAGCTGAACACTGAAGCTTTCTTT. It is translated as CASSRTRQLNTEAFF.

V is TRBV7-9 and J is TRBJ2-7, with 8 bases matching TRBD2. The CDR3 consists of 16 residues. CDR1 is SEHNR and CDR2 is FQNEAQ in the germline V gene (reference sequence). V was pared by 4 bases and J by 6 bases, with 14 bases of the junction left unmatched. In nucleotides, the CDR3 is TGTGCCAGCAGCTCGGCCTCTGGACTAGCTCTAGGCGAGCAGTACTTC. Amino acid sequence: CASSSASGLALGEQYF.

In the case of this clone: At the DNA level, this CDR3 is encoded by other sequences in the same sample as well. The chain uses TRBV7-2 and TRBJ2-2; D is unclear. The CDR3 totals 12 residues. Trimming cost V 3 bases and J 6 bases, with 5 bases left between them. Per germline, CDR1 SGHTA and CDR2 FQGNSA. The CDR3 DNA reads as TGTGCCAGCAGCTTCACAGCCGGGGAGCTGTTTTTT. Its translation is CASSFTAGELFF.

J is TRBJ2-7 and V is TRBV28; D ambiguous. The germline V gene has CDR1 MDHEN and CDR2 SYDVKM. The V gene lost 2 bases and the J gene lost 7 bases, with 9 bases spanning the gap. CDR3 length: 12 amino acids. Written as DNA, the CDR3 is TGTGCCAGCAGTTTACCCTCCAGTGAGCAGTACTTC. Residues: CASSLPSSEQYF.

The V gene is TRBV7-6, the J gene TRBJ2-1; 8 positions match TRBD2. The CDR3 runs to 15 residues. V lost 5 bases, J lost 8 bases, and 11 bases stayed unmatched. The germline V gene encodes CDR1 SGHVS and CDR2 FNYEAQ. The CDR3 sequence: CASSLLAGRAYEQFF. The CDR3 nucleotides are TGTGCCAGCAGCCTATTAGCGGGAAGAGCCTATGAGCAGTTCTTC.

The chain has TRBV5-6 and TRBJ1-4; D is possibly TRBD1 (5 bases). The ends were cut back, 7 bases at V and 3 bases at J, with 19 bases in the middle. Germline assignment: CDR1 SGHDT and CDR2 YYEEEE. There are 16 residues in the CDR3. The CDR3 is CASGQPARTSNEKLFF. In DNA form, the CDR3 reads TGTGCCAGCGGCCAGCCTGCCAGGACATCTAATGAAAAACTGTTTTTT.